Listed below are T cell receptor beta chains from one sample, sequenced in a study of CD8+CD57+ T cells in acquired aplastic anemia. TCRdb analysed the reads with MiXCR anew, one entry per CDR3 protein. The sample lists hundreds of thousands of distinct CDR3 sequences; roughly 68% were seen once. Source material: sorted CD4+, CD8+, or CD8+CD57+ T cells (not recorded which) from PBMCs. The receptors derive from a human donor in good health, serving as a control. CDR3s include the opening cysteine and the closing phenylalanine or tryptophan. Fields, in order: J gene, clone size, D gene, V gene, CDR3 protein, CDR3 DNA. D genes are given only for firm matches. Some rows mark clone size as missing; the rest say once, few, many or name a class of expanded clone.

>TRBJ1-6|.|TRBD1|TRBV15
CATGQGMGNSPLHF
TGTGCCACCGGACAGGGAATGGGTAATTCACCCCTCCACTTT
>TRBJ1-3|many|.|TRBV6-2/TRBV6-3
CASYLTYGNTIYF
TGTGCCAGCTATTTGACGTATGGAAACACCATATATTTT
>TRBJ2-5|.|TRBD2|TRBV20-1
CSAGQGGPEKTQYF
TGCAGTGCTGGTCAGGGAGGGCCAGAGAAGACCCAGTACTTC
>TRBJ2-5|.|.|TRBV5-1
CASSGGTGAETQYF
TGCGCCAGCAGCGGGGGAACGGGCGCTGAGACCCAGTACTTC
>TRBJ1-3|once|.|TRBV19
CASSPGDTGAGNPIYF
TGTGCCAGTAGTCCTGGGGATACGGGGGCTGGCAACCCCATATATTTT
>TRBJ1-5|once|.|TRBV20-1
CSAPEGNEQSQHF
TGCAGTGCCCCCGAGGGCAATGAGCAGTCCCAGCATTTT
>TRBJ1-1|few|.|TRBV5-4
CANNLDSFEAFF
TGTGCCAACAACCTTGACAGCTTCGAGGCTTTCTTT
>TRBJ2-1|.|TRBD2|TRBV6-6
CASSRDVGLAGGSRYNEQFF
TGTGCCAGCAGTAGAGATGTGGGACTAGCGGGGGGGTCCCGCTACAATGAGCAGTTCTTC
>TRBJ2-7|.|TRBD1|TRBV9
CASSVADRGRPYEQYF
TGTGCCAGCAGCGTCGCGGACAGGGGGCGGCCCTACGAGCAGTACTTC
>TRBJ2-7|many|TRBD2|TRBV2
CATSGSPLAGGYEQYF
TGTGCCACCTCCGGCTCCCCACTAGCGGGGGGCTACGAGCAGTACTTC
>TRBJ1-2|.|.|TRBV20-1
CSAIVGRGYNTF
TGCAGTGCTATCGTCGGTCGTGGCTACAACACCTTC
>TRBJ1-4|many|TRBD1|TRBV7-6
CASKPFRTGARAKEKLFF
TGTGCCAGCAAGCCCTTTAGGACAGGGGCGCGAGCAAAGGAAAAACTGTTTTTT
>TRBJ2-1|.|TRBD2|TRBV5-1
CASSPDGGGVGNEQFF
TGCGCCAGCAGCCCCGACGGGGGAGGGGTCGGGAATGAGCAGTTCTTC
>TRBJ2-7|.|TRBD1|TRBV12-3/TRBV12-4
CASSLMGRGYEQCF
TGTGCCAGCAGTTTAATGGGCAGGGGGTACGAGCAGTGCTTC
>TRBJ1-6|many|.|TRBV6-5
CASSYGDSPLHF
TGTGCCAGCAGTTATGGGGATTCACCCCTCCACTTT
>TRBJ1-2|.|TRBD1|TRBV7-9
CASSLARQGTDGYTF
TGTGCCAGCAGCTTAGCCCGACAGGGAACCGATGGCTACACCTTC
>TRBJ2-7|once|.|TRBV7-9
CASSMTGSSYEQYF
TGTGCCAGCAGCATGACAGGAAGCTCCTACGAGCAGTACTTC
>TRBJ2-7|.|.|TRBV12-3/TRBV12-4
CASSLDLGFEQYF
TGTGCCAGCAGCCTGGATTTGGGGTTCGAGCAGTACTTC
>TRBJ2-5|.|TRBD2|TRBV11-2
CASRLAGLETQYF
TGTGCCAGCAGACTAGCGGGGCTGGAGACCCAGTACTTC
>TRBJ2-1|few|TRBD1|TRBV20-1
CSAPGQGDHEQFF
TGCAGTGCACCCGGACAGGGGGACCATGAGCAGTTCTTC
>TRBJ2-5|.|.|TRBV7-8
CASSWDRAETQYFQYF
.
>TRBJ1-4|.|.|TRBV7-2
CASSFDRDYEQYFF
TGTGCCAGCAGCTTCGACAGAGACTACGAGCAGTACTTCTTT
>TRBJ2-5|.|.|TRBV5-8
CASSLDGNETQYF
TGTGCCAGCAGCTTAGATGGAAATGAGACCCAGTACTTC
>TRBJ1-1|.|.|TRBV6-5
CASSRQGSTRGAVAFF
TGTGCCAGCAGCCGGCAGGGGTCCACGCGGGGAGCGGTTGCTTTCTTT
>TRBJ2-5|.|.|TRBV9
CASSLTGDAAEQQYF
TGTGCCAGCAGCTTAACGGGGGATGCGGCGGAGCAGCAGTACTTC
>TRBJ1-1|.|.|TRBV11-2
CASSLDGNRKTEAFF
TGTGCCAGCAGCTTAGACGGTAACCGGAAAACTGAAGCTTTCTTT
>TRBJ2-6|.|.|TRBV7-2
CASSPVARSTDAQVLTF
TGTGCCAGCAGCCCAGTAGCGAGAAGCACAGATGCGCAGGTCCTGACTTTC
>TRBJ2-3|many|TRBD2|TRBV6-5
CASSLGLAGGSTDTQYF
TGTGCCAGCAGTTTGGGACTAGCGGGGGGGAGCACAGATACGCAGTATTTT
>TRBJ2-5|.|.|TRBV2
CASSEDLGTSQETQYF
TGTGCCAGCAGTGAAGACTTGGGGACTTCCCAAGAGACCCAGTACTTC
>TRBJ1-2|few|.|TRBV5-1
CASSVDWGGYTF
TGTGCCAGCAGCGTAGATTGGGGGGGCTACACCTTC
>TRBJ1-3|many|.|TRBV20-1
CSAGQGPGGTIYF
TGCAGTGCTGGGCAGGGGCCGGGGGGAACCATATATTTT
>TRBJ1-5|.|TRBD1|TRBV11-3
CASSPTWYTGVQPQHF
TGTGCCAGCAGCCCCACCTGGTACACAGGGGTTCAGCCCCAGCATTTT
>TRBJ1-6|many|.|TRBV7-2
CASRSGSSYNSPLHF
TGTGCCAGCAGATCAGGGTCGTCCTATAATTCACCCCTCCACTTT
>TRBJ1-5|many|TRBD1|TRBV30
CAWGGAGGPNQPQHF
TGTGCCTGGGGAGGGGCAGGGGGCCCCAATCAGCCCCAGCATTTT
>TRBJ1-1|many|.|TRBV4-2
CASSQDVRVNTEAFF
TGTGCCAGCAGCCAAGATGTACGGGTGAACACTGAAGCTTTCTTT
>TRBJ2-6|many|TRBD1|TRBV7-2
CASSKTGGSGANVLTF
TGTGCCAGCAGCAAGACAGGGGGTTCGGGGGCCAACGTCCTGACTTTC